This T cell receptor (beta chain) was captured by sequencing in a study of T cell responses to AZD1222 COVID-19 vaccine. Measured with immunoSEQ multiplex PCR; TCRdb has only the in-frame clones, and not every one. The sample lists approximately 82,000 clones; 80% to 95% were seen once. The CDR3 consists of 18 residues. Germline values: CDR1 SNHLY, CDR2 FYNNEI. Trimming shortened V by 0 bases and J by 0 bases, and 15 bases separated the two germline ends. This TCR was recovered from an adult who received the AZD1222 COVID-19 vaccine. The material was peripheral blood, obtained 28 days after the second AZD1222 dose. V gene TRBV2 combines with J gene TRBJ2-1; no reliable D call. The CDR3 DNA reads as TGTGCCAGCAGTGAAGCAGCCAGTCAATCTTACTCCTACAATGAGCAGTTCTTC. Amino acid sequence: CASSEAASQSYSYNEQFF.